The T cell receptor (beta chain) under discussion was sequenced for a study of CD8 T cells in ankylosing spondylitis. Study-wide points: Ankylosing spondylitis blood appeared to be characterized by a TCR beta motif of 7 to 9 highly homologous variants.

TCRdb independently ran MiXCR on the 5' RACE reads; one entry per CDR3 protein. The sample records hundreds of thousands of distinct CDR3 sequences, roughly 26% being singletons. This clonotype occurred a few times. Its antigen is unidentified. Germline CDR1 and CDR2: SGHRS and YFSETQ. This CDR3 is built from 15 residues. V lost 0 bases, J lost 6 bases, and 5 bases stayed unmatched. The V gene is TRBV5-1, the J gene TRBJ1-4; 7 nucleotides align to TRBD1. Sequencing was carried out using blood, either unsorted or a sorted T cell fraction (not recorded which). The source is a male donor with ankylosing spondylitis. Here the CDR3 reads CASSLAGTVDEKLFF. CDR3 bases: TGCGCCAGCAGCTTGGCGGGGACAGTAGATGAAAAACTGTTTTTT.